This T cell receptor (beta chain) was retrieved from a study of patients and donors after allogeneic stem cell transplantation. MiXCR was run by TCRdb on the RT-PCR reads, yielding one entry per CDR3 protein. The table shows about 410,000 distinct CDR3 sequences, with approximately 16% occurring only once. The sequencing input was blood, either unsorted or a sorted T cell fraction (not recorded which). The receptor comes from a human donor who was either an allogeneic HSCT recipient or a stem cell or donor lymphocyte infusion donor (not recorded which). It is not recorded whose cells these are; they may come from a transplant donor.

For the CDR3, the DNA is TGTGCCAGCAGAATATTAATGTGTGAGCAGTTCTTC. Encoded protein: CASRILMCEQFF. The V and J genes are TRBV2 and TRBJ2-1; D is ambiguous. The ends were cut back, 6 bases at V and 9 bases at J, with 12 bases in the middle. CDR1 is SNHLY and CDR2 is FYNNEI in the germline V gene. The CDR3 has 12 residues.